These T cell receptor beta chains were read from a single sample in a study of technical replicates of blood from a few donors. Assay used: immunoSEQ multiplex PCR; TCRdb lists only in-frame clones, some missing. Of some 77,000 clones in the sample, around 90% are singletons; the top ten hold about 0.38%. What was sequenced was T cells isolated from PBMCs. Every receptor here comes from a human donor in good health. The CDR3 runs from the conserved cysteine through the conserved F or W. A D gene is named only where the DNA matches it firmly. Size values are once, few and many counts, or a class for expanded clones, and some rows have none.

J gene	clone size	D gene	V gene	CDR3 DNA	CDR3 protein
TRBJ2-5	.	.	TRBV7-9	TGTGCCAGCAGCCCCTACCTGGGGGCAGAGACCCAGTACTTC	CASSPYLGAETQYF
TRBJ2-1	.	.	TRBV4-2	TGTGCCAGCAGCCAAGTGGCAGCGGATTCCTACAATGAGCAGTTCTTC	CASSQVAADSYNEQFF
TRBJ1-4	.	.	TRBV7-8	TGTGCCAGCAGATCTAGTAGAACTGACTATGAAAAACTGTTTTTT	CASRSSRTDYEKLFF
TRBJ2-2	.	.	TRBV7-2	TGTGCCAGCAGCTTAGACAGGGATACCGGGGAGCTGTTTTTT	CASSLDRDTGELFF
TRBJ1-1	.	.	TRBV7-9	TGTGCCAGCAGCTTTTCCGGGACAGAAGCTTTCTTT	CASSFSGTEAFF
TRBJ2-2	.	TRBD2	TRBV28	TGTGCCAGCAGAGACACTAGCGGGATATTCTACACCGGGGAGCTGTTTTTT	CASRDTSGIFYTGELFF
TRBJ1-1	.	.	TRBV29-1	TGCAGCGTTGAGAGCACTGAAGCTTTCTTT	CSVESTEAFF
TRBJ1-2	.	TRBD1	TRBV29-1	TGCAGCGTGACAGGGGGCGAAGACTATGGCTACACCTTC	CSVTGGEDYGYTF
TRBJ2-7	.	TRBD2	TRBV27	TGTGCCAGCGGGCTTTCGAAGACTAGCCCGGGTTACGAGCAGTACTTC	CASGLSKTSPGYEQYF
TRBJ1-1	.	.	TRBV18	TGTGCCAGCTCACCATCGGGGTTCGACACTGAAGCTTTCTTT	CASSPSGFDTEAFF
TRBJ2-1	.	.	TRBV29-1	TGCAGCGTTGTCGGCGGCGACTTTTACAATGAGCAGTTCTTC	CSVVGGDFYNEQFF
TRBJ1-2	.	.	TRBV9	TGTGCCAGCAGCGCCGGACAGACAGAACCCTATGGCTACACCTTC	CASSAGQTEPYGYTF
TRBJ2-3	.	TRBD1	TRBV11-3	TGTGCCAGCAGCTCGGGACGGAGCAGGGGGGATACGCAGTATTTT	CASSSGRSRGDTQYF
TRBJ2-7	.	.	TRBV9	TGTGCCAGCAGCGTCACTGTGGACACCTACGAGCAGTACTTC	CASSVTVDTYEQYF
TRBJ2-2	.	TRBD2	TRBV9	TGTGCCAGCAGCACTAGCGGGAACACCGGGGAGCTGTTTTTT	CASSTSGNTGELFF
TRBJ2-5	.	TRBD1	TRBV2	TGTGCCAGCAGCGAGGACAGGGGGCGCGAGACCCAGTACTTC	CASSEDRGRETQYF
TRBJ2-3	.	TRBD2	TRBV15	TGTGCCACCAGCAGAGTCAGCGGGAGTGGCACAGATACGCAGTATTTT	CATSRVSGSGTDTQYF
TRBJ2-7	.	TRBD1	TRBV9	TGTGCCAGCAGCTTAGACAGGGGATGGAGGGAGCAGTACTTC	CASSLDRGWREQYF
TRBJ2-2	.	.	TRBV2	TGTGCCAGCATTAAACTGAACACCGGGGAGCTGTTTTTT	CASIKLNTGELFF
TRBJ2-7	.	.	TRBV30	TGTGCCTGGAGTGTACGACAAGTTGTAAGTGCGAACGAGCAGTACTTC	CAWSVRQVVSANEQYF
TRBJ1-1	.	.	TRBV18	TGTGCCAGCTCACCTTCTGGACTGGAAGCTTTCTTT	CASSPSGLEAFF
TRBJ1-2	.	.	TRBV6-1	TGTGCCAGCAGTGAACCCCGAACAGGGAAGTATGGCTACACCTTC	CASSEPRTGKYGYTF
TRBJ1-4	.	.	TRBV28	TGTGCCAGCAGTCTCGGTTCAGGGATCAAGGAAAAACTGTTTTTT	CASSLGSGIKEKLFF
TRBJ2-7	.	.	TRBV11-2	TGTGCCAGCAGCTTAGTTGGGGGCGGGTTGAGCTACGAGCAGTACTTC	CASSLVGGGLSYEQYF
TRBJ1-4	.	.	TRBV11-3	TGTGCCAGCAGCTTAGATGTTTATAATGAAAAACTGTTTTTT	CASSLDVYNEKLFF
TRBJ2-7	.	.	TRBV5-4	TGTGCCAGCAGCTTGGACGTCGGCTCCTACGAGCAGTACTTC	CASSLDVGSYEQYF
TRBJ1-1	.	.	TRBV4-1	TGCGCCAGCAGCCAAGATGTACAGGCAGGTGAAGCTTTCTTT	CASSQDVQAGEAFF
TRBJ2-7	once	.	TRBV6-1	TGTGCCAGCAGTGACGCTAGTACCTACGAGCAGTACTTC	CASSDASTYEQYF
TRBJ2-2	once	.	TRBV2	TGTGCCAGCAGTCTCGACACCGGGGAGCTGTTTTTT	CASSLDTGELFF
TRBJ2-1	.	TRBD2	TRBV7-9	TGTGCCAGCAGCCCCACAGCGGGACCTTCCTACAATGAGCAGTTCTTC	CASSPTAGPSYNEQFF
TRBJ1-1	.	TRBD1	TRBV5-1	TGCGCCAGCAGCTCCCGGGACAGCCGGGGGAACACTGAAGCTTTCTTT	CASSSRDSRGNTEAFF
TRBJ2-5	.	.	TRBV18	TGTGCCAGCTCACCATTAGGACAGCAAGAGACCCAGTACTTC	CASSPLGQQETQYF
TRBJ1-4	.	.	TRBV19	TGTGCCAGTAGGGGGGCAGGGAATGAAAAACTGTTTTTT	CASRGAGNEKLFF
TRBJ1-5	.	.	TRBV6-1	TGTGCCAGCAGGGTGACAGAGGCTGGGCCCCAGCATTTT	CASRVTEAGPQHF
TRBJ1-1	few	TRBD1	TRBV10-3	TGTGCCATCAGAGGGGACAGGGAGGTCACTGAAGCTTTCTTT	CAIRGDREVTEAFF
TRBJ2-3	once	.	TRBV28	TGTGCCAGCAGTTTAGGTGGGCAGCGCACAGATACGCAGTATTTT	CASSLGGQRTDTQYF
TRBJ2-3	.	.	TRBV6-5	TGTGCCAGCAGTTATCGGGAAGGCACAGATACGCAGTATTTT	CASSYREGTDTQYF
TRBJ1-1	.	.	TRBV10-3	TGTGCCGGGAAGGACAGTACCAACACTGAAGCTTTCTTT	CAGKDSTNTEAFF
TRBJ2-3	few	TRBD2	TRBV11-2	TGTGCCAGCAGCCACGGGACCGCGGGAGTTACGCAGTATTTT	CASSHGTAGVTQYF
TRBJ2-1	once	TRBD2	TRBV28	TGTGCCAGTTTACCGGGACTAGGGAATTACAATGAGCAGTTCTTC	CASLPGLGNYNEQFF
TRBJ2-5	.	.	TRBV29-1	TGCAGCGTTGATACCTTGGCTCAAGAGACCCAGTACTTC	CSVDTLAQETQYF
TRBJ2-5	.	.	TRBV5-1	TGCGCCAGCAGCGAGACAGGCAGTTCTCAAGAGACCCAGTACTTC	CASSETGSSQETQYF
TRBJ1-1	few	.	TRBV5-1	TGCGCCAGCAGCTGGGAGGGGAACACTGAAGCTTTCTTT	CASSWEGNTEAFF
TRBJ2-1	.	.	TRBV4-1	TGCGCCAGCAGCCTCCTAGGGAGCTCCTACAATGAGCAGTTCTTC	CASSLLGSSYNEQFF
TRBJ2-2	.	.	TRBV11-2	TGTGCCAGCAGCTTAGCTGGGGGGAAGGCCGGGGAGCTGTTTTTT	CASSLAGGKAGELFF
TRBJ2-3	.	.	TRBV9	TGTGCCAGCAGCCCCGAGGGCGAGACTAGCACAGATACGCAGTATTTT	CASSPEGETSTDTQYF
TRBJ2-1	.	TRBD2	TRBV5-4	TGTGCCAGCAGCTTAATCAGCGGGGACTACAATGAGCAGTTCTTC	CASSLISGDYNEQFF
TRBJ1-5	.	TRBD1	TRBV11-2	TGTGCCAGCAGCTTAGATTCGACAGGGTGGGGAAGCAATCAGCCCCAGCATTTT	CASSLDSTGWGSNQPQHF
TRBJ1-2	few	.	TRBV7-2	TGTGCCAGCAGCTTGACAGATCTCTATGGCTACACCTTC	CASSLTDLYGYTF
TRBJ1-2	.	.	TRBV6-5	TGTGCCAGCAGTAGCCTAGGAAGAAACGATGGCTACACCTTC	CASSSLGRNDGYTF
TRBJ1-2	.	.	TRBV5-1	TGCGCCAGCAGCTTGGGACAGTCTCCCTGGGGCTACACCTTC	CASSLGQSPWGYTF
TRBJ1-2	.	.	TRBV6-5	TGTGCCAGCAGTTACAACAGGGTAGACTATGGCTACACCTTC	CASSYNRVDYGYTF
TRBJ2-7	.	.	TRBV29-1	TGCAGCGTTGAAGTGGAGGACAGCTCCTACGAGCAGTACTTC	CSVEVEDSSYEQYF
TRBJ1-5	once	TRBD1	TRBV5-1	TGCGCCAGCAGCTCGGGACAGGGGGAAGGTCAGCCCCAGCATTTT	CASSSGQGEGQPQHF
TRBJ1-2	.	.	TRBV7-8	TGTGCCAGCAGCACCTCAGGTGGATATGGCTACACCTTC	CASSTSGGYGYTF
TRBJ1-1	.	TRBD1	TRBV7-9	TGTGCCAGCAGCTCCCAGGGGGACACTGAAGCTTTCTTT	CASSSQGDTEAFF
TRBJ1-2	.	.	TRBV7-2	TGTGCCAGCAGCTTAGAACAGGGTGGGAACTATGGCTACACCTTC	CASSLEQGGNYGYTF